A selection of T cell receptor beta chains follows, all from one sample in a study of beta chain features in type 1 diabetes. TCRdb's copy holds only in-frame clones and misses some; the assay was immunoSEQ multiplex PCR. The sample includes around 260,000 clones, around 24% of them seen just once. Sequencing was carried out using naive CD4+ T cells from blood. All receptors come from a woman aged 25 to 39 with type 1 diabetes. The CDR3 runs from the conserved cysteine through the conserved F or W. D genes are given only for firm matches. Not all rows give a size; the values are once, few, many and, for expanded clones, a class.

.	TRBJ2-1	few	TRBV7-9	TGTGCCAGCAGCTTAGGAGGCCAACTTGGCAATGAGCAGTTCTTC	CASSLGGQLGNEQFF
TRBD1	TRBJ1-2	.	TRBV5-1	TGCGCCAGCAGCCCAGGACAGGCGGGTTATGGCTACACCTTC	CASSPGQAGYGYTF
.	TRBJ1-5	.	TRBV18	TGTGCCAGCTCACTTATCAGGGGCCCCCATCAGCCCCAGCATTTT	CASSLIRGPHQPQHF
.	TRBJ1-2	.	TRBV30	TGTGCCTGGAGTGCCCACGCGGACTATGGCTACACCTTC	CAWSAHADYGYTF
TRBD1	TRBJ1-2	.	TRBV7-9	TGTGCCAGCAGCTCCGGGACAGGGAGCTACACCTTC	CASSSGTGSYTF
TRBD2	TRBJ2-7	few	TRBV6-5	TGTGCCAGCAGTCGGACTAGCGGGTACGAGCAGTACTTC	CASSRTSGYEQYF
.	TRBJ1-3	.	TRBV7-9	TGTGCCAGCAGCACCGAGGATCGGAGAAACACCATATATTTT	CASSTEDRRNTIYF
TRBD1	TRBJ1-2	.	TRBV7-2	TGTGCCAGCAGTTCCCAACAGGGGAGCGGCTACACCTTC	CASSSQQGSGYTF
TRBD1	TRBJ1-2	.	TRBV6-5	TGTGCCAGCAGTAGGGACAGGCGAGACTATGGCTACACCTTC	CASSRDRRDYGYTF
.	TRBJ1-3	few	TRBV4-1	TGCGCCAGCAGCCTCCTCGGGAGGCAAGGGGCAGGAAACACCATATATTTT	CASSLLGRQGAGNTIYF
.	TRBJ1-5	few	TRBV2	TGTGCCAGCAGTGTGCAGGGTGGCCAGCCCCAGCATTTT	CASSVQGGQPQHF
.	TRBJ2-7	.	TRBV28	TGTGCCAGCAGTATCAGTGTTTCCTACGAGCAGTACTTC	CASSISVSYEQYF
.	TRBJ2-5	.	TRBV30	TGTGCCTGGAGGCCCACTAGCAGAGAGACCCAGTACTTC	CAWRPTSRETQYF
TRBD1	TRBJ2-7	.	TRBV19	TGTGCCAGCCGGGACAGGACTACCTACGAGCAGTACTTC	CASRDRTTYEQYF
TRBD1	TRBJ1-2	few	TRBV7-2	TGTGCCAGCAGCCTGAGACAGGGCGGGAACTATGGCTACACCTTC	CASSLRQGGNYGYTF
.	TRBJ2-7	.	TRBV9	TGTGCCAGCAGCGTTCGAGGATCCCTCGACGAGCAGTACTTC	CASSVRGSLDEQYF
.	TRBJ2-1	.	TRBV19	TGTGCCAGTAGTCCCACGACTAGACCCTACAATGAGCAGTTCTTC	CASSPTTRPYNEQFF
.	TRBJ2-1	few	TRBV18	TGTGCCAGCTCACCGAGCTCCTACAATGAGCAGTTCTTC	CASSPSSYNEQFF
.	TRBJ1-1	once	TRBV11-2	TGTGCCAGCAGCTTAGGCGGCGGGCCTGAAGCTTTCTTT	CASSLGGGPEAFF
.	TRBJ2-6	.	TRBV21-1	TGTGCCAGCAGCAAAAGCGGGAGGGCCTGTGGGGCCAACGTCCTGACTTTC	CASSKSGRACGANVLTF
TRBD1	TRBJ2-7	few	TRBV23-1	TGCGCCAGCAGTCAATCGGGGCAGGGGGCAAAATCCTACGAGCAGTACTTC	CASSQSGQGAKSYEQYF
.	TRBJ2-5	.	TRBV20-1	TGCAGTGCTCGCGCGGAGACCCAGTACTTC	CSARAETQYF
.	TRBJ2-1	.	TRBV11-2	TGTGCCAGCAGCTTACTCCCCAATGAGCAGTTCTTC	CASSLLPNEQFF
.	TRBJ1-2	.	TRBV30	TGTGCCTGGAGTGGGTTACACCTCTATGGCTACACCTTC	CAWSGLHLYGYTF
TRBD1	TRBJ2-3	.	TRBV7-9	TGTGCCAGCAGCCTTCCCCGGGACAGGGCATTGTATACGCAGTATTTT	CASSLPRDRALYTQYF
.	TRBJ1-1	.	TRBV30	TGTGCCTGGGCCAAGGGAGTTCACACTGAAGCTTTCTTT	CAWAKGVHTEAFF
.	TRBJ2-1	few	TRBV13	TGTGCCAGCAGCTGGGGCGAGCGACGTTACAATGAGCAGTTCTTC	CASSWGERRYNEQFF
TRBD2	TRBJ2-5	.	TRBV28	TGTGCCAGCAGCCCCCCTCTAGCGGGAGTTGAGACCCAGTACTTC	CASSPPLAGVETQYF
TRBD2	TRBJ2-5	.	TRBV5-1	TGCGCCAGCAGCTTGGGGGAGGGAGAGACCCAGTACTTC	CASSLGEGETQYF
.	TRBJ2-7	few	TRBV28	TGTGCCAGCAGATCACAGACCGAACGGAGGTACGAGCAGTACTTC	CASRSQTERRYEQYF
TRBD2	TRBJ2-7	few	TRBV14	TGTGCCAGCAGCCTAACTAGCGGGAGTCTCCACGAGCAGTACTTC	CASSLTSGSLHEQYF
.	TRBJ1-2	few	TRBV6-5	TGTGCCAGCAGTTTAGACAGGCGAGCTAACTATGGCTACACCTTC	CASSLDRRANYGYTF
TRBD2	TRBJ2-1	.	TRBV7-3	TGTGCCAGCAGCTGGACTAGCGGGGCGTACAATGAGCAGTTCTTC	CASSWTSGAYNEQFF
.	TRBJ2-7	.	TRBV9	TGTGCCAGCAGCGCTCAGGTCTCCTACGAGCAGTACTTC	CASSAQVSYEQYF
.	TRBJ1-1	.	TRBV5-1	TGCGCCAGCAGCTTGGCAGGGAACTCCATGAACACTGAAGCTTTCTTT	CASSLAGNSMNTEAFF
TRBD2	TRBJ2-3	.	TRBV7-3	TGTGCCAGCAGCTCCGGGACTAGACGCACAGATACGCAGTATTTT	CASSSGTRRTDTQYF
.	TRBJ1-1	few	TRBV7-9	TGTGCCAGTACAGGGACGACAGCCGAAGCTTTCTTT	CASTGTTAEAFF
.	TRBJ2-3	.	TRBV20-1	TGCAGTGCTAGCCCCTCAGATACGCAGTATTTT	CSASPSDTQYF
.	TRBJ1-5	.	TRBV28	TGTGCCAGCAGTTCTAACCTACGGGGAGGTGGCAGCAATCAGCCCCAGCATTTT	CASSSNLRGGGSNQPQHF
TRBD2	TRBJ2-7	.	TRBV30	TGTGCCTGGGGGCTAGCGGGATACGAGCAGTACTTC	CAWGLAGYEQYF
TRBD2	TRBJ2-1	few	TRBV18	TGTGCCAGCTCACCAAGCGGGGGAAACAATGAGCAGTTCTTC	CASSPSGGNNEQFF
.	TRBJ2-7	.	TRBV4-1	TGCGCCAGCAGGAGAAATCAGGGAATAGGCTCCTACGAGCAGTACTTC	CASRRNQGIGSYEQYF
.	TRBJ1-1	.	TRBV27	TGTGCCAGCAGTTCCACAGGGTATGAAGCTTTCTTT	CASSSTGYEAFF
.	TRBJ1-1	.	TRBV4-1	TGCGCCAGCAGCCAAGACCCCCAGGGGAACACTGAAGCTTTCTTT	CASSQDPQGNTEAFF
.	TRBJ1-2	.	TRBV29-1	TGCAGCGGACAGTTTTTCCATGGCTACACCTTC	CSGQFFHGYTF